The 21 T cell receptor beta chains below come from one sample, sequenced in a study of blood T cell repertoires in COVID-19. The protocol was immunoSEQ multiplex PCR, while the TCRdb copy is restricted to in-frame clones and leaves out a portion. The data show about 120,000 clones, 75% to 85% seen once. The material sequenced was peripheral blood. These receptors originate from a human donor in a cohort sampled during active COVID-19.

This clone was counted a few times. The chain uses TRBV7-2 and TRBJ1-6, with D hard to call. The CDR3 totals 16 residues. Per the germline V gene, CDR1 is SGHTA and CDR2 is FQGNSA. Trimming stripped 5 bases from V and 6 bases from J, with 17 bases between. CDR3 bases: TGTGCCAGCAGCCCCCAAATCGGGGTTGTTAATTCACCCCTCCACTTT. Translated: CASSPQIGVVNSPLHF.

Here the CDR3 reads CSVSTGGLEKLFF. In nucleotides, the CDR3 is TGCAGCGTATCGACAGGGGGCTTGGAAAAACTGTTTTTT. The V call is TRBV29-1, the J call TRBJ1-4, with TRBD1 matching 10 bases. Germline V gene lookup returns CDR1 SQVTM and CDR2 ANQGSEA. V was clipped by 6 bases and J by 8 bases; unmatched bases: 6. The CDR3 is 13 amino acids.

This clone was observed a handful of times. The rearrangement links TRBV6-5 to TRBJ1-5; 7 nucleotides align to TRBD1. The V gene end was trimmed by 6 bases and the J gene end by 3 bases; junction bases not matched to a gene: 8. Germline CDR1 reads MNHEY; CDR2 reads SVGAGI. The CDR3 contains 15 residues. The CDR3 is CASRRGQDPNQPQHF. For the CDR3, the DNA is TGTGCCAGCAGGAGAGGACAGGACCCCAATCAGCCCCAGCATTTT.

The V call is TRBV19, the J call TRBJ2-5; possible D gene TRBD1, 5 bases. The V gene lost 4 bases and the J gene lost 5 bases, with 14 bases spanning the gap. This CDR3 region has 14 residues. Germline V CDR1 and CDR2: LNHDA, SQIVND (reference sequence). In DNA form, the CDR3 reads TGTGCCAGTAGTAAATTTTCAGGGTTGGAGACCCAGTACTTC. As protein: CASSKFSGLETQYF.

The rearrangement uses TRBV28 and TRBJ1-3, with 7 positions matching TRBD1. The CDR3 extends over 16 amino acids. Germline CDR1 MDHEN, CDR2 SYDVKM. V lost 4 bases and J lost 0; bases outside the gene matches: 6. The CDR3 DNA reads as TGTGCCAGCAGTTCCCTAAGGGGGCCCTCTGGAAACACCATATATTTT. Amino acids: CASSSLRGPSGNTIYF.

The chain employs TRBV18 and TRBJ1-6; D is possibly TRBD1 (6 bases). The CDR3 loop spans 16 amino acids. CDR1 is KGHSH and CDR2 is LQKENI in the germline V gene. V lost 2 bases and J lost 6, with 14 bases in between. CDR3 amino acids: CASSPIPRGSNSPLHF. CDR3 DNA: TGTGCCAGCTCACCAATTCCCAGGGGAAGTAATTCACCCCTCCACTTT.

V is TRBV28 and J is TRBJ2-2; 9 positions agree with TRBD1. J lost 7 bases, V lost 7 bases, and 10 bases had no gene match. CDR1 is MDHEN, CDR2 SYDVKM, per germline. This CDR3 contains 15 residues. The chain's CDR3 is CASNTGTGLRGELFF. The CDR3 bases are TGTGCCAGCAATACCGGGACAGGGCTCCGCGGGGAGCTGTTTTTT.

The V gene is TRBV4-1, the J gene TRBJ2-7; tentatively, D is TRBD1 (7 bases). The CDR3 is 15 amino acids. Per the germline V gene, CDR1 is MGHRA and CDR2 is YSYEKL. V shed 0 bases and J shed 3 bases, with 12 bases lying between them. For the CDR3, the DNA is TGCGCCAGCAGCCAAGAGGCCAGGGGGGTCTACGAGCAGTACTTC. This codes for CASSQEARGVYEQYF.

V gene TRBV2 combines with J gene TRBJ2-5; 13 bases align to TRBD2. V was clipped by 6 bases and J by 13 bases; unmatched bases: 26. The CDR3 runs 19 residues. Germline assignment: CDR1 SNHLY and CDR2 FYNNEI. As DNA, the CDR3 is TGTGCCAGCAGGTCGAGGCCACTAGCGGGGGGGGGTATGTTCGGCGTCGCGTACTTC. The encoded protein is CASRSRPLAGGGMFGVAYF.

CDR3 region: CASSLITGGTYEQYF. In nucleotides, the CDR3 is TGTGCCAGCAGCTTAATCACAGGGGGGACCTACGAGCAGTACTTC. V is TRBV7-2 and J is TRBJ2-7; 8 bases map to TRBD1. CDR1 is SGHTA, CDR2 FQGNSA, per germline. With V trimmed by 2 bases and J by 2 bases, 5 bases remained unmatched. The CDR3 totals 15 residues.

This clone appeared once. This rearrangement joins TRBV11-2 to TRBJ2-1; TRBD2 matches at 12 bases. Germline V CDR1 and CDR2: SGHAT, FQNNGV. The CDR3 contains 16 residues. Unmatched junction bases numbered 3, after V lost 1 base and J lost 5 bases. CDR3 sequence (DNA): TGTGCCAGCAGCTTAGGGACTAGCGGGGCGAACAATGAGCAGTTCTTC. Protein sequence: CASSLGTSGANNEQFF.

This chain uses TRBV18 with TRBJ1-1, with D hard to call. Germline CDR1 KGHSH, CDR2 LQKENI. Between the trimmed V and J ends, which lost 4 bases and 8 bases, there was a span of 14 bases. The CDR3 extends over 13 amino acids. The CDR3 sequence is CASSQLFDGEAFF. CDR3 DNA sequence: TGTGCCAGCTCACAACTTTTCGACGGGGAAGCTTTCTTT.

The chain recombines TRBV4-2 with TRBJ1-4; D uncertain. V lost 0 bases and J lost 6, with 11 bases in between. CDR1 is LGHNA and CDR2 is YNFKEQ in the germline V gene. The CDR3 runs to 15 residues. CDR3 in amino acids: CASSQDSGFDEKLFF. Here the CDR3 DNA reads TGTGCCAGCAGCCAAGACTCGGGATTTGATGAAAAACTGTTTTTT.

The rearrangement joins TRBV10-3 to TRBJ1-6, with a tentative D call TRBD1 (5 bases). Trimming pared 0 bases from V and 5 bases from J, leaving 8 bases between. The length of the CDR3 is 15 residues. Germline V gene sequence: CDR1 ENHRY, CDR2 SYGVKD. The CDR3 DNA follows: TGTGCCATCAGTGAGTCGCAGGGTGATAATTCACCCCTCCACTTT. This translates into CAISESQGDNSPLHF.

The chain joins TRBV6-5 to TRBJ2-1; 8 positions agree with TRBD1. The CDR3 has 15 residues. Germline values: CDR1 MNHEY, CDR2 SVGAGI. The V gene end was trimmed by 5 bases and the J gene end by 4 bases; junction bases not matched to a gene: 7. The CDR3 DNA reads TGTGCCAGCAGTCTTCGCAGGGGGCTTTACAATGAGCAGTTCTTC. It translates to CASSLRRGLYNEQFF.

This CDR3 reads CASSLAWRQGSTGELFF. CDR3 nucleotide sequence: TGTGCCAGCAGCTTAGCGTGGAGACAGGGTAGCACCGGGGAGCTGTTTTTT. The chain employs TRBV7-2 and TRBJ2-2; 7 bases fit TRBD1. Germline lookup yields CDR1 SGHTA and CDR2 FQGNSA. The CDR3 has 17 amino acids. V gave up 0 bases and J gave up 4 bases; unmatched junction bases: 8.

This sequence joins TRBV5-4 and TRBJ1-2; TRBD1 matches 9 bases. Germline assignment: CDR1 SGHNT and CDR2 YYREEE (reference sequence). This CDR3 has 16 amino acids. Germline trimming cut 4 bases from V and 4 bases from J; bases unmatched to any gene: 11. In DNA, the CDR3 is TGTGCCAGCAGCGCGACAGGGACAGGGTCTAGCTATGGCTACACCTTC. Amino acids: CASSATGTGSSYGYTF.

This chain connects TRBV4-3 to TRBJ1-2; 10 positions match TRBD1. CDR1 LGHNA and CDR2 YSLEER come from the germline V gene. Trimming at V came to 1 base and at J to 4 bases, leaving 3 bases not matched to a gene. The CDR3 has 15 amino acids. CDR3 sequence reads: CASSQGTGGGYGYTF. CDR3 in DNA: TGCGCCAGCAGCCAAGGGACAGGGGGGGGCTATGGCTACACCTTC.

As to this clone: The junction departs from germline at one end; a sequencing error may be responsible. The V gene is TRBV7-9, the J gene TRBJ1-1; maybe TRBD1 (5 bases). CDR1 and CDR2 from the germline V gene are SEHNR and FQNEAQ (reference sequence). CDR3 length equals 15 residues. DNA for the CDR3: TGTGCCAGCGGCTTGCAGGGTACGGGGAACACTGAAGCTTTCTTT. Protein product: CASGLQGTGNTEAFF.

CDR3 loop: CASGQAGLNTDTQYF. The DNA of the CDR3 is TGTGCCAGCGGCCAAGCGGGACTCAACACAGATACGCAGTATTTT. J is TRBJ2-3 and V is TRBV7-2; TRBD2 aligns across 7 bases. The trim removed 8 bases at V and 2 bases at J, leaving 10 bases unmatched. The CDR3 extends over 15 amino acids. Germline values: CDR1 SGHTA, CDR2 FQGNSA.

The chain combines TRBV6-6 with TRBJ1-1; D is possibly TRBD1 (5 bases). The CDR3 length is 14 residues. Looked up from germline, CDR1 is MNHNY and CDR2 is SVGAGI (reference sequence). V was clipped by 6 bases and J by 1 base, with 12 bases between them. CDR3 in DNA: TGTGCCAGCAGAGATACAGGTCGGAACACTGAAGCTTTCTTT. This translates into CASRDTGRNTEAFF.